This TCR beta chain was captured by sequencing in a study of shared T cell receptors in the human thymus. Profiling relied on immunoSEQ multiplex PCR, and the TCRdb table lists in-frame clones only, not all of them. The sample includes some 700,000 clones, 70% to 90% of them seen just once. After removal of 10 bases from V and 5 bases from J, the junction contained 16 bases not matched to a gene. Germline values: CDR1 SNHLY, CDR2 FYNNEI. The CDR3 has 16 amino acids. These data were likewise used in another study, on human thymus T cells.

The clonotype originates from a girl in the first two years of life with a congenital heart defect. The rearrangement joins TRBV2 to TRBJ1-4; TRBD1 matches 7 bases. The sequencing input was thymocytes. As DNA, the CDR3 is TGTGCCACCAGGGGGGGGGTGAAGCCTTCCAATGAAAAACTGTTTTTT. Translation gives CATRGGVKPSNEKLFF.